A single sample is the source of the 16 T cell receptor beta chains below, sequenced in a study of blood T cell repertoires in COVID-19. TCRdb's copy holds only in-frame clones and misses some; the assay was immunoSEQ multiplex PCR. The table shows nearly 90,000 clones, with roughly 88% occurring only once. Specimen: peripheral blood. These TCRs come from a man aged 55 to 70 with acute or convalescent COVID-19.

V gene TRBV11-1 combines with J gene TRBJ2-1; 7 bases match TRBD1. After removal of 1 base from V and 2 bases from J, the junction contained 2 bases not matched to a gene. The length of the CDR3 is 15 residues. Germline CDR1 and CDR2: SGHAT and FQDESV (reference sequence). The CDR3 nucleotides read TGTGCCAGCAGCTTAGTTACAGGGGCCTACAATGAGCAGTTCTTC. Its protein is CASSLVTGAYNEQFF.

This chain uses TRBV30 with TRBJ1-2; D call uncertain. The germline CDR1 and CDR2 sequences are GTSNPN and SVGIG (reference sequence). The CDR3 contains 15 residues. V was trimmed by 4 bases and J by 0 bases, leaving 15 bases between them. The CDR3 here is CAWNRYPRANYGYTF. Written as DNA, the CDR3 is TGTGCCTGGAATAGGTACCCCCGGGCTAACTATGGCTACACCTTC.

The CDR3 region has the DNA TGCAGCGTTGATAGTAGACTACAGGGGTGGACTGAAGCTTTCTTT. Its protein product is CSVDSRLQGWTEAFF. The V and J genes are TRBV29-1 and TRBJ1-1, with 7 bases identical to TRBD1. Germline loops: CDR1 SQVTM, CDR2 ANQGSEA. This CDR3 region has 15 residues. V lost 3 bases, J lost 5 bases, and 12 bases stayed unmatched. Looking up the rest from reference TRBV29-1 and TRBJ1-1 gives the full variable domain: SAVISQKPSRDICQRGTSLTIQCQVDSQVTMMFWYRQQPGQSLTLIATANQGSEATYESGFVIDKFPISRPNLTFSTLTVSNMSPEDSSIYLCSVDSRLQGWTEAFFGQGTRLTVV.

The chain joins TRBV4-1 to TRBJ2-3; 11 bases match TRBD1. The CDR3 spans 16 residues. J lost 6 bases, V lost 3 bases, and 8 bases had no gene match. Germline assignment: CDR1 MGHRA and CDR2 YSYEKL. This chain's CDR3 is CASSHSGTGGRDTQYF. CDR3 DNA sequence: TGCGCCAGCAGCCACTCCGGGACAGGGGGAAGGGATACGCAGTATTTT.

As concerns this clone: A read error may produce the germline difference seen at one junction end. V and J are TRBV2 and TRBJ1-6, with TRBD1 matching over 7 bases. CDR3 length: 14 amino acids. Germline V lookup: CDR1 SNHLY, CDR2 FYNNEI. The CDR3 bases are TGTGCCAGCAATGAAGGGGGCTCCAGGCCACCCCTCCACTTT. Translating it yields CASNEGGSRPPLHF.

The J gene is TRBJ2-7, the V gene TRBV27; 10 positions agree with TRBD1. J lost 5 bases, V lost 5 bases, and 6 bases had no gene match. Per the germline V gene, CDR1 is MNHEY and CDR2 is SMNVEV (reference sequence). The CDR3 is made up of 14 amino acids. The CDR3: CASSVTGGFNEQYF. CDR3 coding DNA: TGTGCCAGCAGTGTGACAGGGGGCTTCAACGAGCAGTACTTC.

This chain joins TRBV6-5 and TRBJ1-5; 8 bases map to TRBD1. Germline CDR1 and CDR2: MNHEY and SVGAGI. The CDR3 loop spans 15 amino acids. The J segment lost 4 bases and the V segment lost 2 bases, leaving 4 bases of the junction unmatched. This CDR3 reads CASSYPGQVNQPQHF. The DNA for the CDR3 is TGTGCCAGCAGTTACCCGGGACAGGTGAATCAGCCCCAGCATTTT.

The chain links TRBV27 to TRBJ2-7; D gene unclear. This CDR3 is 11 amino acids long. With 2 bases removed from V and 7 bases from J, the gap between germline ends came to 6 bases. The germline CDR1 and CDR2 sequences are MNHEY and SMNVEV (reference sequence). The CDR3 loop reads CASSLEWEQYF. As DNA, the CDR3 is TGTGCCAGCAGTTTAGAGTGGGAGCAGTACTTC.

This clone was recorded a few times. DNA of the CDR3: TGCGCCAGCAGTGACTACGTGACGGGGGAAAAAACAGATACGCAGTATTTT. This encodes CASSDYVTGEKTDTQYF. The V call is TRBV10-1, the J call TRBJ2-3; tentatively, D is TRBD2 (6 bases). This CDR3 contains 17 residues. The germline V gene encodes CDR1 WNHNN and CDR2 SYGVQD (reference sequence). Between the trimmed V and J ends, which lost 3 bases and 3 bases, there was a span of 19 bases.

The chain carries TRBV5-1 and TRBJ2-2; weak D call: TRBD1 (6 bases). The V and J ends lost 4 bases and 6 bases respectively, with 22 bases between them. The germline V gene encodes CDR1 SGHRS and CDR2 YFSETQ. The CDR3 spans 17 residues. The CDR3 sequence: CASSPTDSAFRAGELFF. The CDR3 DNA reads TGCGCCAGCAGCCCGACGGACAGTGCCTTTAGGGCCGGGGAGCTGTTTTTT.

The chain combines TRBV28 with TRBJ2-5; the match to TRBD1 covers 11 bases. This CDR3 has 15 amino acids. In germline, CDR1 is MDHEN, CDR2 SYDVKM. J gave up 2 bases and V 3 bases, and 2 bases lay outside the gene matches. CDR3 DNA: TGTGCCAGCAGTTTCGGGACAGGGGGGCAAGAGACCCAGTACTTC. This sequence encodes CASSFGTGGQETQYF.

This chain links TRBV27 with TRBJ2-3; D perhaps matches TRBD2 (5 bases). The V end lost 5 bases, the J end lost 0 bases, and 15 bases lay between the germline ends. This CDR3 contains 16 residues. Germline CDR1 is MNHEY and CDR2 is SMNVEV (reference sequence). The CDR3 protein is CASSPLAGESTDTQYF. The DNA of the CDR3 is TGTGCCAGCAGTCCCCTAGCAGGAGAAAGCACAGATACGCAGTATTTT.

The chain combines TRBV29-1 with TRBJ2-7; 7 bases match TRBD1. CDR1 SQVTM and CDR2 ANQGSEA come from the germline V gene. After removal of 4 bases from V and 3 bases from J, the junction contained 3 bases not matched to a gene. The CDR3 is made up of 12 amino acids. Written as DNA, the CDR3 is TGCAGCGTTGTAGGGACAGTCTACGAGCAGTACTTC. As protein: CSVVGTVYEQYF.

The chain links TRBV18 to TRBJ2-3; the match to TRBD2 covers 8 bases. The CDR3 covers 17 residues. V lost 6 bases to trimming and J lost 1 base; unmatched junction nucleotides: 12. Germline CDR1 and CDR2: KGHSH and LQKENI. The CDR3 coding sequence is TGTGCCAGCTCCCTTAGCGGGGTCTCACCGGGCACAGATACGCAGTATTTT. Amino acids: CASSLSGVSPGTDTQYF.

The V and J genes are TRBV6-5 and TRBJ2-1; D remains unclear. Germline CDR1 MNHEY, CDR2 SVGAGI. V shed 6 bases and J shed 0 bases, with 12 bases lying between them. The CDR3 has 15 amino acids. CDR3 sequence: CASRRERSSYNEQFF. In nucleotides, the CDR3 is TGTGCCAGCAGGCGCGAGAGGAGCTCCTACAATGAGCAGTTCTTC.

This chain links TRBV5-6 with TRBJ1-5, with no clear D. The V end was cut by 0 bases, the J end by 6 bases, with 10 bases between. The CDR3 is 14 residues long. Germline loops: CDR1 SGHDT, CDR2 YYEEEE. CDR3 coding DNA: TGTGCCAGCAGCTTGGGAGGGTTAGGTCAGCCCCAGCATTTT. It is translated as CASSLGGLGQPQHF.